Following are 19 T cell receptor beta chains from one sample sequenced in a study of T cell responses to AZD1222 COVID-19 vaccine. This table comes from immunoSEQ multiplex PCR, and its TCRdb copy is limited to in-frame clones, with some not included. The table lists about 140,000 clones, 85% of them singletons, with less than 9.5% in the top ten. Here the sequenced sample was peripheral blood, taken 28 days after the second dose of the MenACWY control vaccine. The origin of the receptors is an adult who received the MenACWY meningococcal vaccine as a control.

The gene calls are TRBV28 and TRBJ1-3; D gene unclear. Per germline, CDR1 MDHEN and CDR2 SYDVKM. The CDR3 length is 14 residues. Trimming cost V 3 bases and J 1 base, with 7 bases left between them. The CDR3 here is CASSFKRSGNTIYF. CDR3 sequence (DNA): TGTGCCAGCAGTTTTAAGAGATCTGGAAACACCATATATTTT.

The chain uses TRBV28 and TRBJ1-2; no clear D gene. This CDR3 comprises 14 residues. Germline lookup yields CDR1 MDHEN and CDR2 SYDVKM. V was trimmed by 3 bases and J by 8 bases, leaving 16 bases between them. The CDR3 loop reads CASSFSGPTRGYTF. CDR3 coding DNA: TGTGCCAGCAGTTTTTCGGGCCCGACGAGGGGCTACACCTTC.

The V call is TRBV5-1, the J call TRBJ1-2; tentative D call: TRBD1 (6 bases). From germline, CDR1 is SGHRS and CDR2 YFSETQ. V lost 5 bases and J 4 bases, leaving 15 bases between the germline ends. This CDR3 is 14 amino acids long. For the CDR3, the DNA is TGCGCCAGCAGACGACAGGAGAACGGCTATGGCTACACCTTC. Residues: CASRRQENGYGYTF.

The chain recombines TRBV24-1 with TRBJ2-7; D is uncertain. Germline assignment: CDR1 KGHDR and CDR2 SFDVKD. This CDR3 comprises 13 residues. Trimming shortened V by 3 bases and J by 4 bases, and 9 bases separated the two germline ends. The CDR3 bases are TGTGCCACCAGTGATAGTACACAATACGAGCAGTACTTC. Its protein is CATSDSTQYEQYF.

The gene calls are TRBV25-1 and TRBJ2-2; D not certain. Germline CDR1 and CDR2: MGHDK and SYGVNS. V dropped 4 bases and J dropped 7 bases, with 10 bases sitting between them. The CDR3 length is 13 residues. The CDR3 region has the DNA TGTGCCAGCAGTGGACTTATGGTCGGGGAGCTGTTTTTT. As protein: CASSGLMVGELFF.

This clone was recorded only once. The chain uses TRBV2 and TRBJ2-1, with D perhaps being TRBD1 or TRBD2 (5 bases each). CDR3 length equals 16 residues. Germline-derived CDR1 and CDR2 are SNHLY and FYNNEI. With 6 bases removed from V and 4 bases from J, the gap between germline ends came to 19 bases. As DNA, the CDR3 is TGTGCCAGCAGCGAACCGGCCAGTGGGGGATACAATGAGCAGTTCTTC. It is translated as CASSEPASGGYNEQFF. The variable domain in full, with the rest retrieved from reference TRBV2 and TRBJ2-1, is EPEVTQTPSHQVTQMGQEVILRCVPISNHLYFYWYRQILGQKVEFLVSFYNNEISEKSEIFDDQFSVERPDGSNFTLKIRSTKLEDSAMYFCASSEPASGGYNEQFFGPGTRLTVL.

This chain uses TRBV18 with TRBJ2-2; unclear D gene. The CDR3 runs 13 residues. The ends were cut back, 3 bases at V and 6 bases at J, with 8 bases in the middle. Germline values: CDR1 KGHSH, CDR2 LQKENI. The CDR3 protein is CASSPKSAGELFF. In DNA, the CDR3 is TGTGCCAGCTCACCCAAGTCGGCCGGGGAGCTGTTTTTT.

The chain carries TRBV9 and TRBJ1-6; no firm D call. V was cut by 4 bases and J by 8 bases, with 10 bases left in between. Germline-derived CDR1 and CDR2 are SGDLS and YYNGEE. The CDR3 length is 13 residues. CDR3 residues: CASSSRFDSPLHF. The CDR3 region has the DNA TGTGCCAGCAGCTCCCGGTTTGATTCACCCCTCCACTTT.

J is TRBJ1-2 and V is TRBV5-1; TRBD1 might be the D (5 bases). V lost 3 bases and J lost 2, with 11 bases in between. Germline V lookup: CDR1 SGHRS, CDR2 YFSETQ. This CDR3 contains 14 residues. The CDR3 here is CASSSVEGNYGYTF. In DNA, the CDR3 is TGCGCCAGCAGCTCGGTGGAGGGGAACTATGGCTACACCTTC.

This clone came up once. This sequence joins TRBV7-2 and TRBJ2-1, with 12 nucleotides matching TRBD2. From germline, CDR1 is SGHTA and CDR2 FQGNSA. The CDR3 spans 15 residues. The trim removed 5 bases at V and 12 bases at J, leaving 11 bases unmatched. CDR3 loop: CASSPGLAGGTGQFF. CDR3 coding DNA: TGTGCCAGCAGCCCGGGGCTAGCGGGAGGGACGGGGCAGTTCTTC.

The V gene is TRBV5-4, the J gene TRBJ2-3; a possible D gene is TRBD2 (6 bases). Germline lookup yields CDR1 SGHNT and CDR2 YYREEE (reference sequence). V lost 4 bases, J lost 2 bases, and 14 bases lay in between. The CDR3 is 15 residues long. The CDR3 protein is CASSKGGTYTDTQYF. In DNA, the CDR3 is TGTGCCAGCAGCAAAGGTGGGACTTACACAGATACGCAGTATTTT.

The J gene is TRBJ1-6, the V gene TRBV5-1; D is possibly TRBD1 (5 bases). Germline-derived CDR1 and CDR2 are SGHRS and YFSETQ. V gave up 0 bases and J gave up 9 bases, with 16 bases separating them. The CDR3 is 16 residues long. For the CDR3, the DNA is TGCGCCAGCAGCTTGGATGCAGACTGGGGGTTTTCACCCCTCCACTTT. It codes for CASSLDADWGFSPLHF.

The chain is built from TRBV5-1 and TRBJ2-7, with 7 bases identical to TRBD1. This CDR3 contains 13 residues. J gave up 4 bases and V 5 bases, and 6 bases lay outside the gene matches. The germline V gene has CDR1 SGHRS and CDR2 YFSETQ. The CDR3 coding sequence is TGCGCCAGCAGTCTCGAGGGGGCGTACGAGCAGTACGTC. Its translation: CASSLEGAYEQYV.

The gene calls are TRBV4-3 and TRBJ1-4; weak D call: TRBD1 (5 bases). Between the trimmed V and J ends, which lost 0 bases and 0 bases, there was a span of 11 bases. The CDR3 sequence is 17 residues long. CDR1 is LGHNA, CDR2 YSLEER, per germline. CDR3 DNA sequence: TGCGCCAGCAGCCAAGATGCACAGACAGCAACTAATGAAAAACTGTTTTTT. Translation gives CASSQDAQTATNEKLFF.

V usage is TRBV11-2 and J usage is TRBJ1-1; D remains unclear. Trimming pared 1 base from V and 9 bases from J, leaving 6 bases between. CDR3 size: 11 residues. CDR1 is SGHAT, CDR2 FQNNGV, per germline. The CDR3 reads CASSLAGKAFF. The CDR3, as DNA: TGTGCCAGCAGCTTAGCGGGAAAAGCTTTCTTT.

The genes are TRBV28 and TRBJ1-2; 8 positions match TRBD1. With V trimmed by 2 bases and J by 2 bases, 19 bases remained unmatched. The germline V gene encodes CDR1 MDHEN and CDR2 SYDVKM. The CDR3 spans 20 residues. The CDR3 coding sequence is TGTGCCAGCAGTTTAGGTCTCTACCGGGACAGGCGGTTAGAAAACTATGGCTACACCTTC. This gives the protein CASSLGLYRDRRLENYGYTF.

The chain has TRBV15 and TRBJ2-3; possibly TRBD2 for D (6 bases). Germline CDR1 reads LNHNV; CDR2 reads YYDKDF (reference sequence). The ends were cut back, 4 bases at V and 0 bases at J, with 17 bases in the middle. The CDR3 is made up of 17 amino acids. CDR3 nucleotides: TGTGCCACCAGCAAAACTGTATCAGGGAGGAGCACAGATACGCAGTATTTT. Translation gives CATSKTVSGRSTDTQYF. Variable domain in full (rest from reference TRBV15 and TRBJ2-3): DAMVIQNPRYQVTQFGKPVTLSCSQTLNHNVMYWYQQKSSQAPKLLFHYYDKDFNNEADTPDNFQSRRPNTSFCFLDIRSPGLGDTAMYLCATSKTVSGRSTDTQYFGPGTRLTVL.

The V call is TRBV7-8, the J call TRBJ1-4, with TRBD1 matching 7 bases. The CDR3 spans 14 residues. Trimming cost V 7 bases and J 10 bases; bases outside gene matches: 12. CDR1 is SGHVS and CDR2 is FQNEAQ in the germline V gene. In DNA, the CDR3 is TGTGCCAGCATCCCCGACAGGGCCGAAGGAAAACTGTTTTTT. This encodes CASIPDRAEGKLFF.

The CDR3 nucleotides read TGCGCCAGCAGCCAAGATGAGCGTGCCCAGCATTTT. Translated, it gives CASSQDERAQHF. The chain links TRBV4-1 to TRBJ1-5; D gene unclear. The ends were cut back, 0 bases at V and 11 bases at J, with 8 bases in the middle. The CDR3 consists of 12 residues. Germline CDR1 is MGHRA and CDR2 is YSYEKL.